The 32 T cell receptor beta chains given below trace back to one sample, sequenced in a study of cytomegalovirus exposure and HLA in healthy donors. Sequencing was performed with immunoSEQ multiplex PCR; in TCRdb, only in-frame clones are kept and a portion is missing. The data hold about 180,000 clones, with approximately 86% observed a single time. The source material was PBMCs. Receptors originate from a man aged 18 to 30 in good health and CMV-seropositive.

The chain is built from TRBV27 and TRBJ2-3; 11 bases are shared with TRBD1. The CDR3 is made up of 15 amino acids. Losses at the gene ends were 5 bases for V and 7 bases for J; bases not matched to a gene: 8. The germline V gene encodes CDR1 MNHEY and CDR2 SMNVEV (reference sequence). The CDR3 sequence: CASSTGTGGLNTQYF. Here the CDR3 DNA reads TGTGCCAGCAGTACCGGGACAGGGGGATTAAATACGCAGTATTTT.

This sequence joins TRBV4-1 and TRBJ2-4; D might be TRBD1 (5 bases). From germline, CDR1 is MGHRA and CDR2 YSYEKL. The V end was cut by 1 base, the J end by 3 bases, with 10 bases between. The CDR3 totals 15 residues. The CDR3 DNA follows: TGCGCCAGCAGCCAAGTGGGGCAGAGCAAAAACATTCAGTACTTC. This sequence encodes CASSQVGQSKNIQYF.

This chain uses TRBV5-1 with TRBJ2-3, with D tentatively TRBD2 (5 bases). CDR1 is SGHRS, CDR2 YFSETQ, per germline. V lost 4 bases to trimming and J lost 0 bases, with 15 bases between them. The CDR3 contains 16 residues. The CDR3 reads CASSQEAATSTDTQYF. The CDR3 DNA reads TGCGCCAGCAGCCAAGAAGCGGCCACTAGCACAGATACGCAGTATTTT.

V and J are TRBV5-5 and TRBJ2-5, with D possibly TRBD1 on 5 matching bases. V lost 3 bases and J lost 4, with 10 bases in between. Germline loops: CDR1 SGHKS, CDR2 YYEKEE (reference sequence). The CDR3 covers 13 residues. The CDR3 reads CASSWVGPETQYF. Written as DNA, the CDR3 is TGTGCCAGCAGCTGGGTGGGGCCAGAGACCCAGTACTTC.

This CDR3 is CASSPGLGRGEETQYF. CDR3 nucleotides: TGTGCCAGCAGCCCTGGGTTAGGCAGGGGGGAAGAGACCCAGTACTTC. V gene TRBV7-9 combines with J gene TRBJ2-5, with D perhaps TRBD1 (7 bases). V gave up 5 bases and J gave up 3 bases, with 19 bases separating them. This CDR3 has 16 amino acids. The germline CDR1 and CDR2 sequences are SEHNR and FQNEAQ (reference sequence). Full variable domain (missing parts from reference TRBV7-9 and TRBJ2-5): DTGVSQNPRHKITKRGQNVTFRCDPISEHNRLYWYRQTLGQGPEFLTYFQNEAQLEKSRLLSDRFSAERPKGSFSTLEIQRTEQGDSAMYLCASSPGLGRGEETQYFGPGTRLLVL.

This clone was detected only once. The genes are TRBV19 and TRBJ1-2; 7 nucleotides agree with TRBD1. Germline CDR1 reads LNHDA; CDR2 reads SQIVND (reference sequence). The CDR3 covers 14 residues. V shed 5 bases and J 2 bases; nucleotides not matched to a gene: 5. As DNA, the CDR3 is TGTGCCAGTAGTCCCTTGGACAGGAACTATGGCTACACCTTC. Protein sequence: CASSPLDRNYGYTF.

The chain links TRBV28 to TRBJ2-2; D unclear. CDR3 length: 11 amino acids. V was shortened by 5 bases and J by 9 bases, with 7 bases between the two germline ends. Germline V lookup: CDR1 MDHEN, CDR2 SYDVKM. CDR3 region: CASSHIRELFF. The CDR3 bases are TGTGCCAGCAGTCACATTAGGGAGCTGTTTTTT.

The V call is TRBV14, the J call TRBJ1-2, with D tentatively TRBD1 (6 bases). The CDR3 contains 14 residues. Looked up from germline, CDR1 is SGHDN and CDR2 is FVKESK. Trimming removed 4 bases at V and 0 bases at J, with 9 bases between. The DNA of the CDR3 is TGTGCCAGCAGCCCGGGGACATCTAACTATGGCTACACCTTC. It translates to CASSPGTSNYGYTF.

This clone is medium-sized within its sample. The rearrangement joins TRBV29-1 to TRBJ1-3; D gene unclear. Trimming took 7 bases from V and 0 from J, leaving 7 bases between them. The CDR3 consists of 12 residues. Germline assignment: CDR1 SQVTM and CDR2 ANQGSEA. The CDR3 coding sequence is TGCAGCGCCGCCGGCTCTGGAAACACCATATATTTT. As protein: CSAAGSGNTIYF.

This clone was observed a single time. This chain uses TRBV27 with TRBJ2-5; TRBD2 matches 9 bases. CDR1 MNHEY and CDR2 SMNVEV come from the germline V gene (reference sequence). The trim removed 6 bases at V and 4 bases at J, leaving 6 bases unmatched. This CDR3 has 14 amino acids. The CDR3 DNA sequence: TGTGCCAGCAGAAATAGCGGGGGCAGAGAGACCCAGTACTTC. Translation: CASRNSGGRETQYF.

This clone has a handful of counts. The chain links TRBV30 to TRBJ1-6, with D unresolved. CDR1 and CDR2 (germline): GTSNPN, SVGIG (reference sequence). The CDR3 has 17 residues. The ends were cut back, 1 base at V and 10 bases at J, with 23 bases in the middle. CDR3 sequence reads: CAWSDPNKGGWRSPLHF. The CDR3 nucleotides read TGTGCCTGGAGTGACCCTAATAAGGGAGGGTGGAGATCACCCCTCCACTTT.

V is TRBV28 and J is TRBJ2-1, with no clear D. The CDR3 runs to 11 residues. Trimming pared 3 bases from V and 7 bases from J, leaving 4 bases between. CDR1 is MDHEN, CDR2 SYDVKM, per germline. CDR3 nucleotide sequence: TGTGCCAGCAGTTTTTATAATGAGCAGTTCTTC. This sequence encodes CASSFYNEQFF.

The rearrangement uses TRBV4-1 and TRBJ2-2, with 7 bases that match TRBD1. The CDR3 is made up of 15 amino acids. Trimming removed 4 bases from V and 1 base from J; junction bases left unmatched: 3. Germline CDR1 reads MGHRA; CDR2 reads YSYEKL. The CDR3 bases are TGCGCCAGCAGCCCCACAGGGGAGAACACCGGGGAGCTGTTTTTT. Translated, it gives CASSPTGENTGELFF.

The chain has TRBV7-2 and TRBJ1-1, with a possible D match to TRBD1 (5 bases). V lost 5 bases and J 4 bases, leaving 17 bases between the germline ends. Per germline, CDR1 SGHTA and CDR2 FQGNSA. The CDR3 loop spans 15 amino acids. The DNA for the CDR3 is TGTGCCAGCAGCGCTCGGGAGGCAGGGCCCACTGAAGCTTTCTTT. Translation gives CASSAREAGPTEAFF.

The chain joins TRBV18 to TRBJ2-3, with D tentatively TRBD1 (6 bases). Trimming stripped 7 bases from V and 3 bases from J, with 20 bases between. The germline V gene has CDR1 KGHSH and CDR2 LQKENI. There are 16 residues in the CDR3. CDR3 DNA: TGTGCCAGCTGCGCCGCAGGGGCCGGCGGGACAGATACGCAGTATTTT. Translating gives CASCAAGAGGTDTQYF. Complete variable domain (other parts from reference TRBV18 and TRBJ2-3): NAGVMQNPRHLVRRRGQEARLRCSPMKGHSHVYWYRQLPEEGLKFMVYLQKENIIDESGMPKERFSAEFPKEGPSILRIQQVVRGDSAAYFCASCAAGAGGTDTQYFGPGTRLTVL.

As for this clone: The same CDR3 arises from other DNA sequences in this sample as well. The rearrangement links TRBV5-4 to TRBJ2-3, with D possibly matching TRBD2 (6 bases). Germline CDR1 SGHNT, CDR2 YYREEE (reference sequence). V shed 4 bases and J shed 0 bases, with 15 bases lying between them. The CDR3 is 16 amino acids. The CDR3 sequence is CASSAGLAGSTDTQYF. The CDR3 nucleotides are TGTGCCAGCAGCGCAGGGTTGGCGGGGAGCACAGATACGCAGTATTTT. Variable domain in full (rest from reference TRBV5-4 and TRBJ2-3): ETGVTQSPTHLIKTRGQQVTLRCSSQSGHNTVSWYQQALGQGPQFIFQYYREEENGRGNFPPRFSGLQFPNYSSELNVNALELDDSALYLCASSAGLAGSTDTQYFGPGTRLTVL.

The CDR3, as DNA: TGTGCCAGCAGCTTAAGGGGGGGGCGGAACACCGGGGAGCTGTTTTTT. It specifies CASSLRGGRNTGELFF. The chain combines TRBV11-3 with TRBJ2-2; D possibly corresponds to TRBD2 (7 bases). This CDR3 contains 16 residues. Germline-derived CDR1 and CDR2 are SGHNT and YENEEA. Trimming cost V 2 bases and J 1 base, with 11 bases left between them.

V is TRBV7-9 and J is TRBJ2-4; 7 bases are a match to TRBD1. CDR1 is SEHNR, CDR2 FQNEAQ, per germline (reference sequence). CDR3 length equals 16 residues. V shed 5 bases, J shed 1 base, and the junction held 8 bases outside the gene matches. The CDR3 reads CASSLTGTEAKNIQYF. DNA of the CDR3: TGTGCCAGCAGCCTGACTGGGACAGAGGCCAAAAACATTCAGTACTTC.

The chain links TRBV27 to TRBJ1-5; a possible D gene is TRBD1 (5 bases). In germline, CDR1 is MNHEY, CDR2 SMNVEV (reference sequence). V was trimmed by 8 bases and J by 4 bases, leaving 12 bases between them. The CDR3 consists of 13 residues. CDR3 residues: CASQGGENQPQHF. The CDR3 DNA reads as TGTGCCAGCCAGGGAGGGGAGAATCAGCCCCAGCATTTT.

This rearrangement joins TRBV4-3 to TRBJ1-2; 7 bases are shared with TRBD1. Trimming removed 4 bases from V and 8 bases from J; junction bases left unmatched: 16. This CDR3 region has 16 residues. Germline values: CDR1 LGHNA, CDR2 YSLEER. The CDR3 DNA reads TGCGCCAGCAGCCCACAAGGGACAGCCAAGACGGAGGGCTACACCTTC. This encodes CASSPQGTAKTEGYTF.

V usage is TRBV30 and J usage is TRBJ1-2, with TRBD1 matching 9 bases. J gave up 2 bases and V 1 base, and 2 bases lay outside the gene matches. Germline V gives CDR1 GTSNPN, CDR2 SVGIG (reference sequence). This CDR3 spans 14 amino acids. CDR3 residues: CAWSAGQGNYGYTF. The CDR3 DNA sequence: TGTGCCTGGAGTGCCGGACAGGGGAACTATGGCTACACCTTC. The full variable domain, its missing parts supplied by reference TRBV30 and TRBJ1-2, is SQTIHQWPATLVQPVGSPLSLECTVEGTSNPNLYWYRQAAGRGLQLLFYSVGIGQISSEVPQNLSASRPQDRQFILSSKKLLLSDSGFYLCAWSAGQGNYGYTFGSGTRLTVV.

This sequence joins TRBV2 and TRBJ1-2; D might be TRBD1 (6 bases). Trimming took off 6 bases at V and 7 bases at J, with 27 bases between the two ends. The CDR3 is made up of 17 amino acids. CDR1 is SNHLY, CDR2 FYNNEI, per germline. The CDR3 DNA reads as TGTGCCAGCAGGGCAACAGGGACCCTAAGCTTTTTTGGTGGCTACACCTTC. It specifies CASRATGTLSFFGGYTF.

With regard to this clone: This same CDR3 is encoded by further DNA sequences in the sample. The chain employs TRBV9 and TRBJ1-1, with D unresolved. The CDR3 is 14 residues long. The V gene's germline CDR1 is SGDLS and CDR2 YYNGEE. Trimming took off 0 bases at V and 2 bases at J, with 8 bases between the two ends. The CDR3 sequence is CASSVGAGNTEAFF. The CDR3 bases are TGTGCCAGCAGCGTAGGGGCCGGAAACACTGAAGCTTTCTTT.

Details on this clone: Relative to the germline gene, one junction end is altered; a read error may explain this. The V and J genes are TRBV7-7 and TRBJ2-2; a possible D gene is TRBD1 (6 bases). Looked up from germline, CDR1 is SSHAT and CDR2 is FNYEAQ (reference sequence). CDR3 size: 15 residues. The CDR3 DNA reads TGTGCTAGCAGCTTAGACAGGCCGAACACCGGGGAGCTGTTTTTT. Translation: CASSLDRPNTGELFF.

This clone occurred many times. The chain recombines TRBV4-3 with TRBJ1-6; D may be TRBD1 (5 bases). The V end lost 0 bases, the J end lost 9 bases, and 15 bases lay between the germline ends. The CDR3 is 16 residues long. Germline V lookup: CDR1 LGHNA, CDR2 YSLEER. CDR3 in amino acids: CASSQDRGSGGSPLHF. In DNA, the CDR3 is TGCGCCAGCAGCCAAGATCGCGGGTCGGGGGGTTCACCCCTCCACTTT.

V usage is TRBV19 and J usage is TRBJ2-7; D is perhaps TRBD2 (6 bases). This CDR3 is 15 amino acids long. From germline, CDR1 is LNHDA and CDR2 SQIVND (reference sequence). Trimming stripped 3 bases from V and 2 bases from J, with 14 bases between. The CDR3: CASSMVGTGAYEQYF. The CDR3, as DNA: TGTGCCAGTAGTATGGTCGGTACGGGGGCCTACGAGCAGTACTTC.

This clone occurred a few times. This rearrangement joins TRBV6-4 to TRBJ1-5; D remains ambiguous. The CDR3 has 14 residues. V dropped 11 bases and J dropped 0 bases, with 14 bases sitting between them. The germline gives CDR1 MRHNA, CDR2 SNTAGT. DNA for the CDR3: TGTGCCCCACGAGGCAACCATAGCAATCAGCCCCAGCATTTT. It codes for CAPRGNHSNQPQHF.

This chain joins TRBV5-4 and TRBJ2-2; tentative D call: TRBD1 (6 bases). CDR3 size: 13 residues. The ends were cut back, 1 base at V and 7 bases at J, with 8 bases in the middle. Per the germline V gene, CDR1 is SGHNT and CDR2 is YYREEE (reference sequence). CDR3 in DNA: TGTGCCAGCAGCTTGCCAGGGGTCGGGGAGCTGTTTTTT. Its translation: CASSLPGVGELFF.

The V call is TRBV9, the J call TRBJ2-3; a possible D gene is TRBD2 (6 bases). The germline gives CDR1 SGDLS, CDR2 YYNGEE. The V end lost 0 bases, the J end lost 6 bases, and 14 bases lay between the germline ends. The length of the CDR3 is 15 residues. The CDR3 loop is CASSVEGLPIDTQYF. CDR3 sequence (DNA): TGTGCCAGCAGCGTAGAGGGACTCCCCATCGATACGCAGTATTTT.

V is TRBV7-9 and J is TRBJ1-3; 9 nucleotides agree with TRBD1. Germline CDR1 is SEHNR and CDR2 is FQNEAQ (reference sequence). With 5 bases clipped from V and 4 bases from J, the junction kept 6 bases outside the gene matches. The CDR3 runs to 15 residues. The CDR3 bases are TGTGCCAGCAGCCCGGGACAGGGTTACGGAAACACCATATATTTT. This encodes CASSPGQGYGNTIYF. Full variable domain (rest looked up from reference TRBV7-9 and TRBJ1-3): DTGVSQNPRHKITKRGQNVTFRCDPISEHNRLYWYRQTLGQGPEFLTYFQNEAQLEKSRLLSDRFSAERPKGSFSTLEIQRTEQGDSAMYLCASSPGQGYGNTIYFGEGSWLTVV.

A note on this clone: The junction shows a germline mismatch at one end, possibly a read error. V usage is TRBV7-7 and J usage is TRBJ2-6; possibly TRBD1 for D (5 bases). Germline V gene lookup returns CDR1 SSHAT and CDR2 FNYEAQ (reference sequence). CDR3 length: 12 residues. In DNA form, the CDR3 reads TGTGCTAGCACCCCTAGGGGAAACGTCCTGACTTTC. Its translation: CASTPRGNVLTF.

This chain links TRBV30 with TRBJ1-5; the D is unclear. Trimming left V 0 bases short and J 4 bases short, with 10 bases between. This CDR3 region has 14 residues. CDR1 and CDR2 (germline): GTSNPN, SVGIG (reference sequence). Here the CDR3 reads CAWSVIGRNQPQHF. The CDR3 bases are TGTGCCTGGAGTGTAATAGGCAGGAATCAGCCCCAGCATTTT.